This TCR beta chain was captured by sequencing in a study of cytomegalovirus exposure and HLA in healthy donors. In the case of this clone: The antigen is not known.

V gave up 2 bases and J gave up 5 bases, with 12 bases separating them. There are 14 residues in the CDR3. Germline CDR1 is SGHAT and CDR2 is FQNNGV. From the approximately 120-subject validation cohort, which was separate from the roughly 610-subject first cohort, the donors were drawn. The assay was immunoSEQ multiplex PCR, and TCRdb's table has in-frame clones only and misses some. Of 100,000 to 150,000 clones in the sample, about nine tenths are singletons; the top ten hold 2%. Findings and caveats of the study: It was 164 TCR beta chains that were listed as cytomegalovirus-associated. Most TCR sequences were rare, but some public TCRs occurred in many donors.

The receptor comes from a woman aged 18-30 years in good health and CMV-seronegative. Sequencing input: PBMCs. This chain joins TRBV11-2 and TRBJ2-5; the D gene is possibly TRBD1 (5 bases). Here the CDR3 reads CASSLSAGKETQYF. DNA of the CDR3: TGTGCCAGCAGCTTATCCGCAGGGAAGGAGACCCAGTACTTC.